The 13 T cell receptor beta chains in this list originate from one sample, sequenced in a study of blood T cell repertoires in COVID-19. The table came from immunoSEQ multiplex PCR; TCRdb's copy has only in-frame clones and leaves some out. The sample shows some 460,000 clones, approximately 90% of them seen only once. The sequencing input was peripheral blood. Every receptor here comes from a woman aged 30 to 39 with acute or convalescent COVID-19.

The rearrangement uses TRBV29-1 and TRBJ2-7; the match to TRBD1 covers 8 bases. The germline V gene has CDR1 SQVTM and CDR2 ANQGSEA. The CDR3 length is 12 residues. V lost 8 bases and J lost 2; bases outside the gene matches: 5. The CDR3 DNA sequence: TGCAGCCCAAGACAGGGGACCTACGAGCAGTACTTC. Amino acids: CSPRQGTYEQYF.

DNA of the CDR3: TGTGCCAGTAGTCCCCACGGATCTTCCTCCAGGGTTTTAGGTGGCTACACCTTC. Translating it yields CASSPHGSSSRVLGGYTF. The gene calls are TRBV19 and TRBJ1-2, with a weak D call TRBD1 (5 bases). Germline CDR1 reads LNHDA; CDR2 reads SQIVND (reference sequence). The germline V and J ends were trimmed by 5 bases and 7 bases, with 29 bases remaining between them. This CDR3 spans 18 amino acids.

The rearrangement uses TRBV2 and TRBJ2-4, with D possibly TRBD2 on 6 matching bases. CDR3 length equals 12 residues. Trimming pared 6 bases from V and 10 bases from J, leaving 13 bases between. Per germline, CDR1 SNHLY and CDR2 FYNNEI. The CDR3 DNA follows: TGTGCCAGCAGGGGGGGAACGGGGATTCAGTACTTC. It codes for CASRGGTGIQYF.

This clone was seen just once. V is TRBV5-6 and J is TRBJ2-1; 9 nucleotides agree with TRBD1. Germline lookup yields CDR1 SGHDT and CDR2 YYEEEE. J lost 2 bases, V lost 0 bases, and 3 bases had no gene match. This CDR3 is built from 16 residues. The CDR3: CASSLAGTGPYNEQFF. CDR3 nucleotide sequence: TGTGCCAGCAGCTTGGCCGGGACAGGGCCCTACAATGAGCAGTTCTTC.

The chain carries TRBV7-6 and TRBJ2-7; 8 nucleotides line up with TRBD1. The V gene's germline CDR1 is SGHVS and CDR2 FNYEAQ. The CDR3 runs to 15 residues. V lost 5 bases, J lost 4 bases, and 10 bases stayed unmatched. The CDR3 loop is CASSPRQGAVYEQYF. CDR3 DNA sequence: TGTGCCAGCAGCCCTCGGCAGGGGGCGGTTTACGAGCAGTACTTC.

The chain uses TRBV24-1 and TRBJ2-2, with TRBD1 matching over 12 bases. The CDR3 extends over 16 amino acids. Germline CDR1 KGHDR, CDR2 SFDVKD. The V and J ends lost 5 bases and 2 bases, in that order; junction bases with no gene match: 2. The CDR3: CATSGGQGANTGELFF. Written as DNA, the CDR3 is TGTGCCACCAGTGGGGGACAGGGGGCAAACACCGGGGAGCTGTTTTTT.

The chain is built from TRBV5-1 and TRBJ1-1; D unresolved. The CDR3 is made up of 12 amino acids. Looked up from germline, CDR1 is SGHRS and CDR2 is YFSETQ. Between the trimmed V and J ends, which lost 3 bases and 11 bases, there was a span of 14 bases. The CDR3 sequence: CASSSAAGEAFF. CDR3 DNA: TGCGCCAGCAGCTCGGCAGCGGGCGAGGCTTTCTTT.

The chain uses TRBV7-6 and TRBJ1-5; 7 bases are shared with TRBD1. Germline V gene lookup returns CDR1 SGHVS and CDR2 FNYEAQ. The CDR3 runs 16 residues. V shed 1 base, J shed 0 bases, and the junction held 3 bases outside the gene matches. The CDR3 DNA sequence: TGTGCCAGCAGCTTAGGACAGGGCCATAGCAATCAGCCCCAGCATTTT. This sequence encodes CASSLGQGHSNQPQHF.

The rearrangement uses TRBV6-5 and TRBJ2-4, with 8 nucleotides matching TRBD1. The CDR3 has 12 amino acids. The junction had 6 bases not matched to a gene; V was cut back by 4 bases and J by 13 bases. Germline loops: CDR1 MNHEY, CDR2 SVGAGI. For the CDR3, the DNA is TGTGCCAGCAGTTCTGGACAGGGCCTACAGTACTTC. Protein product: CASSSGQGLQYF.

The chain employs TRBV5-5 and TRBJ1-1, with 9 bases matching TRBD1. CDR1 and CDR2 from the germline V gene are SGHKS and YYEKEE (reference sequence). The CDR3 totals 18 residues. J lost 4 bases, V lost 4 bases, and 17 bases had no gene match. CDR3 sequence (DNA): TGTGCCAGCAGCCGCGCGGGACAGGGCGCCCCCCGGCTCACTGAAGCTTTCTTT. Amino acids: CASSRAGQGAPRLTEAFF.

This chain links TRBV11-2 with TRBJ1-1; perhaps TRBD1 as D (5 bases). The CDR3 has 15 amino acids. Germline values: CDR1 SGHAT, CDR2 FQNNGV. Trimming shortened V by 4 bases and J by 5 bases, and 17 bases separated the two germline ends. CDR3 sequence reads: CASSSRGQGFTEAFF. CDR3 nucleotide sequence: TGTGCCAGCAGCTCCAGAGGTCAGGGATTTACTGAAGCTTTCTTT.

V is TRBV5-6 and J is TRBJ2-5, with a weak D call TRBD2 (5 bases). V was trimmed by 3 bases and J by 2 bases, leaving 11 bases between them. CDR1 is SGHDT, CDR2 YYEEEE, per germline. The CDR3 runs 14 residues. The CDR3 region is CASSYPGRQETQYF. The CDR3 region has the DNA TGTGCCAGCAGCTATCCGGGAAGACAAGAGACCCAGTACTTC.

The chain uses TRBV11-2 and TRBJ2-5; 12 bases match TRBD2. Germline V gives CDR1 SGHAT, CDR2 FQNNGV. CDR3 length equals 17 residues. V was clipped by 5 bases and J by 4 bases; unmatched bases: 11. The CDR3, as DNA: TGTGCCAGCAGCCCTAGCGGGGGGGCTGTCCGCGGAGAGACCCAGTACTTC. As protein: CASSPSGGAVRGETQYF.